Listed below are T cell receptor beta chains from one sample, sequenced in a study of blood T cell repertoires in COVID-19. Clones were read by immunoSEQ multiplex PCR, and TCRdb kept only the in-frame ones, dropping some. The data hold 350,000 or so clones, with more than 70% observed a single time. Source material: PBMCs or T cells enriched from blood (not recorded which). The receptors were gathered from a woman aged 25 to 39 who had been exposed to COVID-19. Both conserved end residues are part of each CDR3. The D gene is left open where the match is weak. A clone size is listed for some rows: how often the clone was seen (once, few, many), or a class if it is expanded.

j_gene,d_gene,len,abundance,v_gene,CDR3aa,CDR3nt
TRBJ1-1,-,12,-,TRBV29-1,CSVARQNTEAFF,TGCAGCGTTGCCAGGCAGAACACTGAAGCTTTCTTT
TRBJ1-2,TRBD1,13,-,TRBV9,CASRTGTGYGYTF,TGTGCCAGCAGAACCGGGACAGGATATGGCTACACCTTC
TRBJ2-7,TRBD2,14,-,TRBV6-5,CASSHGLAGGEQYF,TGTGCCAGCAGCCATGGACTAGCGGGTGGCGAGCAGTACTTC
TRBJ1-2,-,14,-,TRBV4-2,CASTTGTTGSGYTF,TGTGCCAGCACCACCGGAACGACAGGCTCTGGCTACACCTTC
TRBJ2-1,-,15,-,TRBV13,CASRRRGQTYNEQFF,TGTGCCAGCAGACGTCGAGGACAGACCTACAATGAGCAGTTCTTC
TRBJ2-1,TRBD2,14,-,TRBV6-5,CASSYYGRGGEQFF,TGTGCCAGCAGTTATTACGGGAGGGGTGGTGAGCAGTTCTTC
TRBJ2-7,-,15,-,TRBV7-3,CASSLGASVGNEQYF,TGTGCCAGCAGCTTAGGAGCTAGCGTGGGAAACGAGCAGTACTTC
TRBJ2-2,TRBD2,19,few,TRBV6-1,CASSASGSGWWANTGELFF,TGTGCCAGCAGTGCTAGCGGGAGTGGTTGGTGGGCGAACACCGGGGAGCTGTTTTTT
TRBJ1-1,-,13,-,TRBV30,CAWSALSSTEAFF,TGTGCCTGGAGTGCGCTAAGTAGCACTGAAGCTTTCTTT
TRBJ2-5,TRBD2,14,-,TRBV5-8,CASSLATGRETQYF,TGTGCCAGCAGCTTGGCCACCGGGAGGGAGACCCAGTACTTC
TRBJ2-1,TRBD1,15,-,TRBV9,CASSPRTGSYNEQFF,TGTGCCAGCAGCCCCCGGACAGGCTCCTACAATGAGCAGTTCTTC
TRBJ1-1,-,15,-,TRBV19,CASKGEIFPGTEAFF,TGTGCCAGTAAGGGGGAGATTTTCCCCGGCACTGAAGCTTTCTTT
TRBJ2-7,-,11,-,TRBV24-1,CATSWGREQYF,TGTGCCACCAGTTGGGGCCGGGAGCAGTACTTC
TRBJ2-5,TRBD2,18,-,TRBV27,CASRQSGTSGRGQETQYF,TGTGCCAGCAGGCAATCCGGGACTAGCGGGAGGGGCCAAGAGACCCAGTACTTC
TRBJ1-4,-,14,-,TRBV18,CASSPPGSREKLFF,TGTGCCAGCTCACCACCCGGGTCTCGTGAAAAACTGTTTTTT
TRBJ1-2,-,14,-,TRBV5-6,CASSIPQGQDGYTF,TGTGCCAGCAGCATCCCACAGGGTCAGGATGGCTACACCTTC
TRBJ1-1,-,15,few,TRBV27,CASSLAFSPNTEAFF,TGTGCCAGCAGTCTAGCCTTTAGTCCGAACACTGAAGCTTTCTTT
TRBJ1-2,TRBD1,15,-,TRBV5-1,CASSLEGTVNYGYTF,TGCGCCAGCAGCTTGGAAGGGACAGTTAACTATGGCTACACCTTC
TRBJ1-1,TRBD1,13,-,TRBV19,CASKDRVGTEAFF,TGTGCCAGTAAGGACAGGGTGGGAACTGAAGCTTTCTTT
TRBJ2-3,TRBD1,17,-,TRBV27,CASSPETRDSHTDTQYF,TGTGCCAGCAGCCCCGAGACCCGGGACAGCCACACAGATACGCAGTATTTT
TRBJ1-1,-,16,-,TRBV4-2,CASSQGSSRENTEAFF,TGTGCCAGCAGCCAAGGGTCAAGCAGGGAGAACACTGAAGCTTTCTTT
TRBJ1-5,-,14,-,TRBV29-1,CSVASGGLEEPQHF,TGCAGCGTTGCCTCGGGTGGTCTTGAGGAGCCCCAGCATTTT
TRBJ2-7,-,13,once,TRBV20-1,CSASVASKYEQYF,TGCAGTGCTAGTGTGGCCTCAAAGTACGAGCAGTACTTC
TRBJ1-1,-,14,-,TRBV18,CASSPRTDDTEAFF,TGTGCCAGCTCACCCCGGACAGACGACACTGAAGCTTTCTTT
TRBJ2-2,TRBD1,13,-,TRBV18,CASSTGGRGELFF,TGTGCCAGCTCTACAGGGGGACGCGGGGAGCTGTTTTTT
TRBJ2-1,TRBD2,14,once,TRBV7-2,CASSSGTSPPIQFF,TGTGCCAGCAGCTCAGGGACTAGCCCCCCCATCCAGTTCTTC
TRBJ2-7,TRBD1,14,-,TRBV5-1,CASSLLTGDYEQYF,TGCGCCAGCAGCTTGTTAACAGGGGATTACGAGCAGTACTTC
TRBJ1-2,TRBD1,14,-,TRBV19,CASTMGQVLYGYTF,TGTGCCAGTACCATGGGACAGGTCCTCTATGGCTACACCTTC
TRBJ2-1,TRBD2,13,-,TRBV20-1,CSASLLAGQEQFF,TGCAGTGCTAGTTTACTAGCGGGACAGGAGCAGTTCTTC
TRBJ2-3,-,14,-,TRBV28,CASSLPGGTDTQYF,TGTGCCAGCAGTTTGCCGGGAGGCACAGATACGCAGTATTTT
TRBJ1-3,-,12,-,TRBV5-6,CASGESGNTIYF,TGTGCCAGCGGAGAGAGCGGAAACACCATATATTTT
TRBJ1-1,-,15,few,TRBV6-1,CASSDLRGAMAEAFF,TGTGCCAGCAGTGACCTAAGGGGCGCGATGGCTGAAGCTTTCTTT
TRBJ2-3,TRBD1,19,-,TRBV10-2,CASSEPLGQGAFSTDTQYF,TGCGCCAGCAGTGAGCCTCTGGGACAGGGGGCATTTAGCACAGATACGCAGTATTTT
TRBJ2-5,TRBD2,14,-,TRBV7-9,CASSNLAALETQYF,TGTGCCAGCAGCAACCTAGCGGCCCTTGAGACCCAGTACTTC
TRBJ2-3,-,13,-,TRBV9,CASSVQTLDTQYF,TGTGCCAGCAGCGTACAGACTTTGGATACGCAGTATTTT
TRBJ2-3,TRBD2,17,few,TRBV11-3,CASSLEATSGFTDTQYF,TGTGCCAGCAGCTTAGAGGCGACTAGCGGGTTCACAGATACGCAGTATTTT
TRBJ2-7,TRBD2,14,few,TRBV27,CASRNSGTPSEQYF,TGTGCCAGCCGAAACAGCGGGACTCCATCCGAGCAGTACTTC
TRBJ1-5,-,16,-,TRBV11-3,CASSFFSGTENQPQHF,TGTGCCAGCAGCTTTTTTTCAGGAACAGAAAATCAGCCCCAGCATTTT
TRBJ2-3,TRBD2,18,-,TRBV5-1,CASSFPRLAGTSTDTQYF,TGCGCCAGCAGCTTCCCCAGACTAGCGGGTACTAGCACAGATACGCAGTATTTT
TRBJ2-1,TRBD1,12,few,TRBV5-1,CASSRLEDRVFF,TGCGCCAGCAGCCGACTCGAGGACAGGGTGTTCTTC
TRBJ2-3,-,12,-,TRBV27,CAVRGYTDTQYF,TGTGCCGTACGAGGGTACACAGATACGCAGTATTTT
TRBJ1-2,TRBD1,16,-,TRBV7-9,CASNEPPRDRGYGYTF,TGTGCCAGCAACGAACCACCCCGGGACAGGGGGTATGGCTACACCTTC
TRBJ2-7,-,15,-,TRBV2,CASSEALGAGYEQYF,TGTGCCAGCAGTGAAGCGCTTGGGGCTGGATACGAGCAGTACTTC
TRBJ1-4,-,14,-,TRBV15,CATSRDQGSEKLFF,TGTGCCACCAGCAGAGATCAGGGGAGTGAAAAACTGTTTTTT
TRBJ1-2,-,15,-,TRBV9,CASSVASGANYGYTF,TGTGCCAGCAGCGTAGCGAGTGGAGCTAACTATGGCTACACCTTC